The clone carrying this TCR beta chain was seen once. Per germline, CDR1 SGDLS and CDR2 YYNGEE. This CDR3 region has 16 residues. The V end lost 0 bases, the J end lost 6 bases, and 13 bases lay between the germline ends. The sample originates from a study of blood T cell repertoires in COVID-19. In the study overall: In each case, the material was cDNA or gDNA derived from T cells, B-cell-depleted T cells, or PBMCs.

TCRdb's table, derived via immunoSEQ multiplex PCR, lists solely in-frame clones and lacks some. The table includes fewer than 350,000 clones, 80% to 90% detected once. Specimen: peripheral blood. The rearrangement joins TRBV9 to TRBJ1-6, with D maybe TRBD1 (6 bases). This sequence was found in a man aged 40-50 years with acute or convalescent COVID-19. CDR3 sequence: CASSVGAGTFNSPLHF. The DNA for the CDR3 is TGTGCCAGCAGCGTAGGGGCCGGGACATTTAATTCACCCCTCCACTTT.